This TCR beta chain was obtained from a study of circulating tumor DNA in untreated peripheral T-cell lymphoma. General study results and limits: Baseline tissues yielded approximately 83% and baseline serum 65% to 75% tumor-specific clonotype detection.

Method: immunoSEQ multiplex PCR; TCRdb's copy keeps in-frame clones and lacks some. The sample shows about 8,900 clones, roughly 80% of them seen only once. Before treatment, baseline tumor tissue was collected for sequencing. This clone was seen only a few times. Its antigen remains unidentified. With 5 bases removed from V and 4 bases from J, the gap between germline ends came to 17 bases. This CDR3 is 15 amino acids long. Germline lookup yields CDR1 SGHNT and CDR2 YENEEA. The sequence came from a human donor with peripheral T-cell lymphoma. This sequence joins TRBV11-3 and TRBJ1-2, with D uncertain. The sample was tumor tissue. CDR3 protein: CASSLDQGLPYGYTF. The CDR3 nucleotides read TGTGCCAGCAGCCTCGACCAAGGACTGCCCTATGGCTACACCTTC.